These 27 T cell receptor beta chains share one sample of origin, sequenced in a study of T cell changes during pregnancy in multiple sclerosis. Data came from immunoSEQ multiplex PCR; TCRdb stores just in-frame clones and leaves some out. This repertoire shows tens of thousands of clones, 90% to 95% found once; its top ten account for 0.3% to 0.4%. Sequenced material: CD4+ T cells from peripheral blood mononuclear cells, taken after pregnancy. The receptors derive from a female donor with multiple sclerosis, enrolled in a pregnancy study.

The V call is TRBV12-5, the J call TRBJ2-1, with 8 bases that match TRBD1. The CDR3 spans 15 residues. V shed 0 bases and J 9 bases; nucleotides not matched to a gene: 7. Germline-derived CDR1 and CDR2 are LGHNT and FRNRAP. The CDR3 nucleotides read TGTGCTAGTGGTTTGGTCCTAGGACAGGGTGGTGAGCAGTTCTTC. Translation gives CASGLVLGQGGEQFF.

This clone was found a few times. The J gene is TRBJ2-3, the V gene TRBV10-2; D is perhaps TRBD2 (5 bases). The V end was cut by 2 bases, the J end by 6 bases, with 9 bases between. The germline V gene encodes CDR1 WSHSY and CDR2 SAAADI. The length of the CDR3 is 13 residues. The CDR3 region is CASSEGRGDTQYF. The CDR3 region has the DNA TGCGCCAGCAGTGAGGGGAGAGGGGATACGCAGTATTTT.

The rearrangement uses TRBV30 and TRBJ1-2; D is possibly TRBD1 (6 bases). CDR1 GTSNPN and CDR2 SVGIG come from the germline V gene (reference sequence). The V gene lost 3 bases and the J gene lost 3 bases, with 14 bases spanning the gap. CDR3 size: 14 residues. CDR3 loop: CAWRVQGSDYGYTF. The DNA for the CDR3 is TGTGCCTGGAGAGTACAGGGTTCTGACTATGGCTACACCTTC.

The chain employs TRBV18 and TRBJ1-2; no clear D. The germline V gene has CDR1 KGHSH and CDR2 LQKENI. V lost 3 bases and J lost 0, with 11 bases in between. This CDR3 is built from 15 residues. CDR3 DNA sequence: TGTGCCAGCTCACCGGTTGGTACGGCTAACTATGGCTACACCTTC. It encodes CASSPVGTANYGYTF. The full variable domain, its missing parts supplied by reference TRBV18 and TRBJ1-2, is NAGVMQNPRHLVRRRGQEARLRCSPMKGHSHVYWYRQLPEEGLKFMVYLQKENIIDESGMPKERFSAEFPKEGPSILRIQQVVRGDSAAYFCASSPVGTANYGYTFGSGTRLTVV.

The CDR3 DNA follows: TGTGCCAGCAGTTTAAGGCGCGCAGCGTTAGAGACCCAGTACTTC. Protein: CASSLRRAALETQYF. This chain links TRBV27 with TRBJ2-5; D not certain. The germline V and J ends were trimmed by 2 bases and 4 bases, with 14 bases remaining between them. CDR3 size: 15 residues. Germline CDR1 and CDR2: MNHEY and SMNVEV (reference sequence).

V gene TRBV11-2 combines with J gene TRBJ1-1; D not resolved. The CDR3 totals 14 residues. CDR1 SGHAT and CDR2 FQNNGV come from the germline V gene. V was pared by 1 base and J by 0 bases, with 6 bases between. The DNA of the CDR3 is TGTGCCAGCAGCTTAGGGTCAGTGAACACTGAAGCTTTCTTT. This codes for CASSLGSVNTEAFF.

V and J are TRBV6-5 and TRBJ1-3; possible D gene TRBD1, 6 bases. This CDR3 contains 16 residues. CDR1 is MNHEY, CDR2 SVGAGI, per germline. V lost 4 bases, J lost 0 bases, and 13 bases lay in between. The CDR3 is CASSSITGLSGNTIYF. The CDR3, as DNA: TGTGCCAGCAGTTCGATTACAGGGCTCTCTGGAAACACCATATATTTT.

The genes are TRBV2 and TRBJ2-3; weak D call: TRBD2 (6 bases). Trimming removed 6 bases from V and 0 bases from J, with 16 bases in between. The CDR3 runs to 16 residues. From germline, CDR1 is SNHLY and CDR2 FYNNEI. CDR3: CASRELAGSSTDTQYF. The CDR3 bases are TGTGCCAGCAGAGAACTCGCGGGGAGCAGCACAGATACGCAGTATTTT.

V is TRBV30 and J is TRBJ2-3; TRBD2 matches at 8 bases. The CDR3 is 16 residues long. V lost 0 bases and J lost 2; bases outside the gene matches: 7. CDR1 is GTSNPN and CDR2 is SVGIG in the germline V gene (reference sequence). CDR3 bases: TGTGCCTGGAGTGTATCCGGCGGGAGGACCACAGATACGCAGTATTTT. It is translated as CAWSVSGGRTTDTQYF.

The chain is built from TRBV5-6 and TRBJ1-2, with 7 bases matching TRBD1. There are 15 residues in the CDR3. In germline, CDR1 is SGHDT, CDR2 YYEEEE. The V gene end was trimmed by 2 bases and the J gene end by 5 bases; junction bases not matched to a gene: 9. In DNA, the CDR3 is TGTGCCAGCAGCTTTCGACAGGGAATTACGTATGGCTACACCTTC. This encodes CASSFRQGITYGYTF.

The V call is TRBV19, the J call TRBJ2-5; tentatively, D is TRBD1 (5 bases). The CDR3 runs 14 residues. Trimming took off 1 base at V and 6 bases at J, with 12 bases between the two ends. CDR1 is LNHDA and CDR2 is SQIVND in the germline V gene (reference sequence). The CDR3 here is CASSIARQIKTQYF. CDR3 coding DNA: TGTGCCAGTAGTATAGCCCGACAGATAAAGACCCAGTACTTC.

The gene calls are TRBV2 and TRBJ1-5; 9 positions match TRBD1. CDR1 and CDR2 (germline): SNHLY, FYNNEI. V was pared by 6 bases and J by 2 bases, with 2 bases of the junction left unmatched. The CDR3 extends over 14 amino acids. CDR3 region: CASRDRGGNQPQHF. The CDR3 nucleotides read TGTGCCAGCAGGGACAGGGGTGGCAATCAGCCCCAGCATTTT.

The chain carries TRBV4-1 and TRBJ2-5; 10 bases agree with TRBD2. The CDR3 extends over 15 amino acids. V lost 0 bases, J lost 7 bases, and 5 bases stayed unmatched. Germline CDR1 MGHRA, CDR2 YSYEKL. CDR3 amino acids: CASSQEISGGTTQYF. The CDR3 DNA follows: TGCGCCAGCAGCCAAGAAATTAGCGGGGGGACGACCCAGTACTTC.

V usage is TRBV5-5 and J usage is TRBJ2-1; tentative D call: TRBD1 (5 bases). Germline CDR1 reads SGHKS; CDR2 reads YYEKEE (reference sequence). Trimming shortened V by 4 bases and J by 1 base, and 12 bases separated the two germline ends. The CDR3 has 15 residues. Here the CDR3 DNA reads TGTGCCAGCAGCGACCGACAGAAGTCCTACAATGAGCAGTTCTTC. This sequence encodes CASSDRQKSYNEQFF.

For the CDR3, the DNA is TGTGCCAGCAGCCCCAGACTAGCGGGGGGTCAAGAGACCCAGTACTTC. Translating it yields CASSPRLAGGQETQYF. The rearrangement links TRBV7-2 to TRBJ2-5; 13 bases are shared with TRBD2. The CDR3 length is 16 residues. The V gene end was trimmed by 5 bases and the J gene end by 2 bases; junction bases not matched to a gene: 5. Germline lookup yields CDR1 SGHTA and CDR2 FQGNSA.

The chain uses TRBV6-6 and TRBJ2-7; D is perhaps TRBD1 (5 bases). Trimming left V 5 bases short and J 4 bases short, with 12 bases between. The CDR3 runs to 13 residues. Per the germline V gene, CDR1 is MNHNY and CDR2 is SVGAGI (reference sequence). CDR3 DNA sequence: TGTGCCAGCAGTCAGAACCAGGGTTACGAGCAGTACTTC. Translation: CASSQNQGYEQYF.

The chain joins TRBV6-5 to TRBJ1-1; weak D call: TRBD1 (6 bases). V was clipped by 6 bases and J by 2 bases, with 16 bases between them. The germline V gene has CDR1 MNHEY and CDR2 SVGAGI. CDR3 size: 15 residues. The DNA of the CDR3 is TGTGCCAGCAGCTACCGCGGACAGTCAAACACTGAAGCTTTCTTT. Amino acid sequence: CASSYRGQSNTEAFF.

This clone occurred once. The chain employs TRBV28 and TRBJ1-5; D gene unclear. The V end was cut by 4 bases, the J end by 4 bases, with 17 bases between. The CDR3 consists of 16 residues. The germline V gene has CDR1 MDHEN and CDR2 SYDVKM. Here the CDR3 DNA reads TGTGCCAGCAGTTCCCGACTAAATTCGGGTAATCAGCCCCAGCATTTT. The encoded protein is CASSSRLNSGNQPQHF. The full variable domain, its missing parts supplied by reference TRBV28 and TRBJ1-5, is DVKVTQSSRYLVKRTGEKVFLECVQDMDHENMFWYRQDPGLGLRLIYFSYDVKMKEKGDIPEGYSVSREKKERFSLILESASTNQTSMYLCASSSRLNSGNQPQHFGDGTRLSIL.

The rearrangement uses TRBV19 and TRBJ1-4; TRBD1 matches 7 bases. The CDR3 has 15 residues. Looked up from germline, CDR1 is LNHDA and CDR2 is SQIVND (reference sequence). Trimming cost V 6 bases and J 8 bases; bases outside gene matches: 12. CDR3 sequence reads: CASSPRTGVREKLFF. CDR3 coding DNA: TGTGCCAGTAGCCCTCGAACAGGGGTGAGGGAAAAACTGTTTTTT.

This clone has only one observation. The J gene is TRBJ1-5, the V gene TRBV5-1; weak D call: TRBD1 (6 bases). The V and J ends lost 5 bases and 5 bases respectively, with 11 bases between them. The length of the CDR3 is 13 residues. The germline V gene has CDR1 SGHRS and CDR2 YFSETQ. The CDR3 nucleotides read TGCGCCAGCAGACAGGGTTCGGATCAGCCCCAGCATTTT. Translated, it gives CASRQGSDQPQHF.

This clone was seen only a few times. The CDR3 is CASRIQDRGEKLFF. In DNA form, the CDR3 reads TGTGCCAGCAGGATTCAGGACAGGGGCGAAAAACTGTTTTTT. The rearrangement joins TRBV2 to TRBJ1-4; TRBD1 agrees at 9 bases. Germline V gene lookup returns CDR1 SNHLY and CDR2 FYNNEI. V trimming: 6 bases; J trimming: 8 bases; junction bases outside the gene matches: 7. The CDR3 runs to 14 residues.

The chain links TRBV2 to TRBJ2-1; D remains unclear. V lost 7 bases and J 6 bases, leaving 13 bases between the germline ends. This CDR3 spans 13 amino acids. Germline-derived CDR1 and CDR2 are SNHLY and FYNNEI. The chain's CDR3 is CASNRIASNEQFF. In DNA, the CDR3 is TGTGCCAGCAACCGTATAGCTAGCAATGAGCAGTTCTTC.

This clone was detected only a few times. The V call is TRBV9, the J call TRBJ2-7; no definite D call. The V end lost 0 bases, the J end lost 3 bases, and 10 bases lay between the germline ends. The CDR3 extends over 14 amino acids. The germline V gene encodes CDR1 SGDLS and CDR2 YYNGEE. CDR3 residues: CASSVGAGNYEQYF. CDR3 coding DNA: TGTGCCAGCAGCGTAGGGGCCGGAAACTACGAGCAGTACTTC.

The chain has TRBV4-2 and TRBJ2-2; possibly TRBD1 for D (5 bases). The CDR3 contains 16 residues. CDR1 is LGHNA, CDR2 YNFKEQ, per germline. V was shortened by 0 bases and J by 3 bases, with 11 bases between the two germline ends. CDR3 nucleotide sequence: TGTGCCAGCAGCCAAGAGGGGCCGCTATACACCGGGGAGCTGTTTTTT. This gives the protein CASSQEGPLYTGELFF.

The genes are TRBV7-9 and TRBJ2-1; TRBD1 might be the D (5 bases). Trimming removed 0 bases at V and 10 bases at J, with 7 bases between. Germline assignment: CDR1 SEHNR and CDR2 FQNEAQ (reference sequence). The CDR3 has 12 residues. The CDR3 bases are TGTGCCAGCAGCTTAGCAGGGGTGGAGCAGTTCTTC. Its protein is CASSLAGVEQFF.

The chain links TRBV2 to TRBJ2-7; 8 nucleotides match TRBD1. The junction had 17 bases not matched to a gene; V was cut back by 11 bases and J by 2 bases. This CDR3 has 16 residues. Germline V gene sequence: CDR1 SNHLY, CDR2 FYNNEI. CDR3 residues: CAALRTGFLVTYEQYF. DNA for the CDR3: TGTGCCGCACTCCGGACAGGGTTTTTGGTGACCTACGAGCAGTACTTC. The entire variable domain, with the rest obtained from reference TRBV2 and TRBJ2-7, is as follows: EPEVTQTPSHQVTQMGQEVILRCVPISNHLYFYWYRQILGQKVEFLVSFYNNEISEKSEIFDDQFSVERPDGSNFTLKIRSTKLEDSAMYFCAALRTGFLVTYEQYFGPGTRLTVT.

CDR3 coding DNA: TGCGCCAGCAGCCAAGGGGTAGCCCGGGGCGAGCAGTACTTC. This encodes CASSQGVARGEQYF. The chain couples TRBV4-1 to TRBJ2-7, with a tentative D call TRBD2 (5 bases). CDR1 MGHRA and CDR2 YSYEKL come from the germline V gene. Trimming removed 1 base from V and 6 bases from J, with 13 bases in between. This CDR3 is 14 amino acids long.